This T cell receptor (beta chain) was observed in a study of post-analysis software for immune sequencing data. Study-level points and caveats: About 5 TRBV segments (TRBV5-6, TRBV5-1 and TRBV20-1 among them) occurred more frequently in patients than in controls. Patients with multiple sclerosis recorded significantly lower normalized Chao1 diversity than controls, the study found.

Presence of unique molecular identifiers characterized the TCR beta cDNA libraries. Yield was 450,000 to 650,000 cDNA molecules from around 0.96 to 9.9 million T cells. One entry per CDR3 protein results from TCRdb running MiXCR on the PCR reads. Of around 440,000 distinct CDR3 sequences listed, roughly 45% are singletons. As regards this clonotype: Antigen: not known.

The CDR3 is 13 amino acids. In germline, CDR1 is DFQATT, CDR2 SNEGSKA (reference sequence). Trimming cost V 5 bases and J 4 bases, with 14 bases left between them. The chain combines TRBV20-1 with TRBJ1-2; D might be TRBD1 (5 bases). The source of this sequence is a girl aged 10-17 years with multiple sclerosis. Material for sequencing was blood. The CDR3 DNA reads TGCAGTGCTGGCCGGGACGGGGGCTATGGCTACACCTTC. Its translation: CSAGRDGGYGYTF.